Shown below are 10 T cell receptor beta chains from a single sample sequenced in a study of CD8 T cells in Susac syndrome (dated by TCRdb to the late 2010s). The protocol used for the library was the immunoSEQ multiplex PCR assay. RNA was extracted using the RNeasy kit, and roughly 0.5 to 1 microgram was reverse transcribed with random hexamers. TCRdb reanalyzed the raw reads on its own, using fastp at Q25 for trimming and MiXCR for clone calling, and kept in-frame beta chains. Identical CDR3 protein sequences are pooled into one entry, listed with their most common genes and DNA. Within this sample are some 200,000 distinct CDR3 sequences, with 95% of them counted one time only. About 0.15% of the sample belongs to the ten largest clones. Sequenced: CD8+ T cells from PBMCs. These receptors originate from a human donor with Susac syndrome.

The CDR3 spells CASSGQVPYEQYF. The CDR3, as DNA: TGTGCCAGCAGCGGGCAGGTTCCTTACGAGCAGTACTTC. This chain connects TRBV2 to TRBJ2-7; unclear D gene. The CDR3 sequence is 13 residues long. Per the germline V gene, CDR1 is SNHLY and CDR2 is FYNNEI. V was clipped by 6 bases and J by 4 bases, with 13 bases between them.

The CDR3 sequence: CATSRPLHRGRLANVLTF. CDR3 in DNA: TGTGCCACCAGCAGACCCCTTCACAGGGGGCGCTTGGCCAACGTCCTGACTTTC. V is TRBV15 and J is TRBJ2-6, with 9 bases matching TRBD1. The germline gives CDR1 LNHNV, CDR2 YYDKDF (reference sequence). Losses at the gene ends were 2 bases for V and 6 bases for J; bases not matched to a gene: 11. The CDR3 totals 18 residues. The full variable domain, in which reference TRBV15 and TRBJ2-6 provide the parts outside the CDR3, is DAMVIQNPRYQVTQFGKPVTLSCSQTLNHNVMYWYQQKSSQAPKLLFHYYDKDFNNEADTPDNFQSRRPNTSFCFLDIRSPGLGDTAMYLCATSRPLHRGRLANVLTFGAGSRLTVL.

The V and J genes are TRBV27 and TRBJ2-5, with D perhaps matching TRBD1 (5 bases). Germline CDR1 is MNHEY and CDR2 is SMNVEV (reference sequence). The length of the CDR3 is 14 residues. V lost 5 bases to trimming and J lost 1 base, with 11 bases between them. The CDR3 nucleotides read TGTGCCAGCAGTCCCGACAGAACCCAAGAGACCCAGTACTTC. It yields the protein CASSPDRTQETQYF.

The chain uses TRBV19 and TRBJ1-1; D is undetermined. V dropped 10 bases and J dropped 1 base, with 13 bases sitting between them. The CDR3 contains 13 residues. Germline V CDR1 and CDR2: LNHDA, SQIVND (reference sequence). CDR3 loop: CATSLGSNTEAFF. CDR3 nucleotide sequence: TGTGCCACCTCCCTGGGCTCGAACACTGAAGCTTTCTTT.

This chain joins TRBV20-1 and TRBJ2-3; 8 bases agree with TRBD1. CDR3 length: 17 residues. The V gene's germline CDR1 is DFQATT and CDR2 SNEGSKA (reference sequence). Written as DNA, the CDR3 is TGCAGGGTGATCAGGGGGCTCGTCAGCCACCCATCGGATACGCAGTATTTT. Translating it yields CRVIRGLVSHPSDTQYF.

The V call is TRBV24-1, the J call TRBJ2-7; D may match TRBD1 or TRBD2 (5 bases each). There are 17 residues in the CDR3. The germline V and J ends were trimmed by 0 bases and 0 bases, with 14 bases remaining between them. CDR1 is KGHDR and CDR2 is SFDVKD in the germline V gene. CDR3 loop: CATSDLSGPNHSYEQYF. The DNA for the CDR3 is TGTGCCACCAGTGATTTGTCGGGACCGAACCACTCCTACGAGCAGTACTTC.

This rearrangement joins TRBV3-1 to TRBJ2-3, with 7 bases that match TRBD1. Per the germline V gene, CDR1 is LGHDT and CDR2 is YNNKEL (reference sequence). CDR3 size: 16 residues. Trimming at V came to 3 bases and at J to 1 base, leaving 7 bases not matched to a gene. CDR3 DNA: TGTGCCAGCAGCCAGGGGACAGTATCTCGCACAGATACGCAGTATTTT. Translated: CASSQGTVSRTDTQYF.

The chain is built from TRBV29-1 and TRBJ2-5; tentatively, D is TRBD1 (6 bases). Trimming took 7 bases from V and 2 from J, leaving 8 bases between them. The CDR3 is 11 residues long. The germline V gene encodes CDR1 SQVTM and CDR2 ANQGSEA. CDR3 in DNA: TGCAGCGCAGGACAGCAAGAGACCCAGTACTTC. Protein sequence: CSAGQQETQYF.

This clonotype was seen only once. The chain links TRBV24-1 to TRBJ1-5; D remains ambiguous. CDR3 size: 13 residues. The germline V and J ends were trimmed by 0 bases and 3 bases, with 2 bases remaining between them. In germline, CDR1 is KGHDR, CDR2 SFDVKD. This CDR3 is CATSDLNNQPQHF. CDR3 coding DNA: TGTGCCACCAGTGATTTGAACAATCAGCCCCAGCATTTT.

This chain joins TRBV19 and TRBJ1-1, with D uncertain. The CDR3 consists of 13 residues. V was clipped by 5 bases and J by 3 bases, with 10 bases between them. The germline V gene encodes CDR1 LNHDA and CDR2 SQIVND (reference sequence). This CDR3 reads CASSATQHTEAFF. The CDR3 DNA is TGTGCCAGTAGTGCAACCCAACACACTGAAGCTTTCTTT.